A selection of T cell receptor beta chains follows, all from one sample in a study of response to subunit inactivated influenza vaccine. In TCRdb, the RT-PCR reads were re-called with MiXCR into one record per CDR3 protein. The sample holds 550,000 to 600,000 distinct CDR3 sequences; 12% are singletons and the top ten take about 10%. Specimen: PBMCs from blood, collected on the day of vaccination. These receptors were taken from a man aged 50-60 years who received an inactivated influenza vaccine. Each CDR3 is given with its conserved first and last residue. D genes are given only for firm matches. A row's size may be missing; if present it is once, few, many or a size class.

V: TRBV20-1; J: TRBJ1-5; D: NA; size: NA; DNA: TGCAGTGCTAATCCCGGCCTGGCAGGTCAGCCCCAGCATTTT; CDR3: CSANPGLAGQPQHF
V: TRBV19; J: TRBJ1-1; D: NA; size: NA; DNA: TGTGCCAGTAGTATGGGGAAGCCACAGGGTTCCTTCTTT; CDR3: CASSMGKPQGSFF
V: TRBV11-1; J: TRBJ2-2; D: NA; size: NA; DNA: TGCGCCAGCAGCTTATTCTTGAACTGGGGAAGGAACACCGGGGAGCTGTTTTTT; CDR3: CASSLFLNWGRNTGELFF
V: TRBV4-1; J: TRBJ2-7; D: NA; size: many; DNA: TGCGCCAGCAGCCAAGGTGCTGGACAAAGCTACGAGCAGTACTTC; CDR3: CASSQGAGQSYEQYF
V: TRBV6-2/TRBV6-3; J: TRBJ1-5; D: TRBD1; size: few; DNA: TGTGCCAGCAGTTACACGACAGGGAGGGGTCAGCCCCAGCATTTT; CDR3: CASSYTTGRGQPQHF
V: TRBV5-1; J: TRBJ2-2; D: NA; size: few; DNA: TGCGCCAGCAGCCTGGACCCAATCACCGGGGAGCTGTTTTTT; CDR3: CASSLDPITGELFF
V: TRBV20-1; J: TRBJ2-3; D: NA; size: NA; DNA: TGCAGTGTTAGAACCCCTTCCAGGGGCGCGACAGATACGCAGTATTTT; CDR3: CSVRTPSRGATDTQYF
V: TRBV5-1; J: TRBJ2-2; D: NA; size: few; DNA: TGCGCCAGCAGCGACTACAGCACCGGGGAGCTGTTTTTT; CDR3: CASSDYSTGELFF
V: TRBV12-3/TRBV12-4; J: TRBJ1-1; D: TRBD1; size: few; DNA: TGTGCCAGCAGTTTAGTCGGACAGGGGAACGCTGAAGCTTTCTTT; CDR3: CASSLVGQGNAEAFF
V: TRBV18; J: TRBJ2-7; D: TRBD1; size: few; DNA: TGTGCCAGCTCACGTGGCGACAGGGGATACGAGCAGTACTTC; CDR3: CASSRGDRGYEQYF
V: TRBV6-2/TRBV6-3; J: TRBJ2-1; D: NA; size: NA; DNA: TGTGCCAGCAGCCGTCGGGGCTTACCCCAGGATGAGCAGTTCTTC; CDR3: CASSRRGLPQDEQFF